Listed below are T cell receptor beta chains from one sample, sequenced in a study of T cells in Graves' hyperthyroidism and ophthalmopathy. TCRdb redid the calling of the multiplex PCR reads with MiXCR, one entry per CDR3 protein. The sample contains approximately 400,000 distinct CDR3 sequences, under 20% of which appear only once. The specimen was blood. The origin of the receptors is a woman aged 18-35 years with Graves' hyperthyroidism. Each CDR3 is given with its conserved first and last residue. The order of the fields is V gene, CDR3 length, J gene, CDR3 protein.

TRBV12-3/TRBV12-4	14	TRBJ1-1	CASSFYRVLPEAFF
TRBV12-3/TRBV12-4	16	TRBJ2-3	CASRQTGIVLIDTQYF
TRBV2	15	TRBJ1-3	CASNKDRATGNTIYF
TRBV7-9	14	TRBJ1-2	CASSYLQGDYGYTF
TRBV18	15	TRBJ1-2	CASYINRGQNYGYTF
TRBV28	13	TRBJ2-7	CASSLSGQYEQYF
TRBV24-1	18	TRBJ2-2	CATSDRSSRGRNTGELFF
TRBV4-2	16	TRBJ2-5	CASSHGEEVQQETQYF
TRBV18	15	TRBJ1-2	CASSPLTGGPYGYTF
TRBV9	13	TRBJ2-5	CATSDQGARTQYF
TRBV5-1	17	TRBJ1-1	CASSLPGSDRANTEAFF
TRBV27	16	TRBJ2-2	CASSFSGTGSTGELFF
TRBV3-1	16	TRBJ2-5	CASSQDPGGSGETQYF
TRBV18	14	TRBJ1-1	CASSQGAGGLEVFF
TRBV9	12	TRBJ2-2	CASSPHTGELFF
TRBV5-4	17	TRBJ2-2	CASSSHIGLSNTGELFF
TRBV7-9	14	TRBJ2-7	CASSSSTGGYEQYF